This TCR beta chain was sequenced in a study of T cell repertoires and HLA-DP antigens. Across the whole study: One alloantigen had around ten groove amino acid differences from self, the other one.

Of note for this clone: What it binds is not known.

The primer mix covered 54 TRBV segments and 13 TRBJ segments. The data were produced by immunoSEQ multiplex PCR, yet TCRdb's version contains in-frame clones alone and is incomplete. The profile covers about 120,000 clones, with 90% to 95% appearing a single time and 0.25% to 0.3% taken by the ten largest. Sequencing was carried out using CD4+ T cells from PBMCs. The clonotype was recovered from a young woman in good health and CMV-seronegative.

CDR3 nucleotides: TGTGCTAGTGGTTCCCACAGGGGTAGCGGCTCCTACGAGCAGTACTTC. Its translation: CASGSHRGSGSYEQYF. The chain is built from TRBV12-5 and TRBJ2-7; maybe TRBD1 (7 bases). Germline CDR1 LGHNT, CDR2 FRNRAP. Trimming took 4 bases from V and 0 from J, leaving 16 bases between them. The CDR3 consists of 16 residues.